This TCR beta chain was identified in a study of cytomegalovirus exposure and HLA in healthy donors. Findings of the study overall: Of the V segments, some could not be distinguished, including TRBV6-2 and TRBV6-3, and were excluded. In a later analysis, at a false discovery rate of 0.05, roughly 18,000 TCR beta sequences were associated with HLA alleles.

Primers for the PCR totalled 60 Vbeta and 13 Jbeta. The method was immunoSEQ multiplex PCR; TCRdb's version includes in-frame clones alone and lacks a portion of them. In the table there are about 110,000 clones, 75% of which are singletons. About this clone itself: Its matching antigen is unknown.

Germline values: CDR1 SGHVS, CDR2 FNYEAQ. The length of the CDR3 is 16 residues. The V segment lost 1 base and the J segment 0 bases; nucleotides outside the gene matches: 1. Sequencing was performed on PBMCs. The sequence derives from a male donor in good health and CMV-seropositive. The genes are TRBV7-6 and TRBJ2-3; 10 positions agree with TRBD2. The CDR3 sequence is CASSLVAGGSTDTQYF. In nucleotides, the CDR3 is TGTGCCAGCAGCTTAGTAGCGGGAGGCAGCACAGATACGCAGTATTTT.